A selection of T cell receptor beta chains follows, all from one sample in a study of shared clonotypes between healthy human individuals. TCRdb's copy holds only in-frame clones and misses some; the assay was immunoSEQ multiplex PCR. The sample holds millions of clones; around nine tenths are singletons and the top ten take over 0.12%. The sample comprised naive CD4+ T cells sorted from blood. The receptors originated from a man between 18 and 29 years old in good health. Each CDR3 is given with its conserved first and last residue. D genes are given only for firm matches. The listing skips clone size in some rows; elsewhere it reads once, few, many or a size class.

j_call v_call clone_size d_call cdr3_nt cdr3_aa
TRBJ1-2 TRBV6-5 - - TGTGCCAGCAGGACAGGATCGTATGGCTACACCTTC CASRTGSYGYTF
TRBJ2-1 TRBV7-9 once - TGTGCCAGCAGCTTAGAATTCCTCCCGAGCTCCTACAATGAGCAGTTCTTC CASSLEFLPSSYNEQFF
TRBJ2-7 TRBV30 - - TGTGCCTCCGAGCGGCTCCTAAGCGAGCAGTACTTC CASERLLSEQYF
TRBJ2-2 TRBV2 - - TGTGCCAGCAGTGGAACCGGGACGGTGAACACCGGGGAGCTGTTTTTT CASSGTGTVNTGELFF
TRBJ2-7 TRBV28 - - TGTGCCAGCAGTGACTGGGGGGCGGTCTACGAGCAGTACTTC CASSDWGAVYEQYF
TRBJ2-1 TRBV7-3 - - TGTGCCAGCAGTGGGGGGCCTTCTACCTACAATGAGCAGTTCTTC CASSGGPSTYNEQFF
TRBJ2-1 TRBV6-5 - TRBD2 TGTGCCAGCAGTTACTCTACTAGCGGGATCTACAATGAGCAGTTCTTC CASSYSTSGIYNEQFF
TRBJ2-7 TRBV7-2 - TRBD1 TGTGCCAGCAGCCGAGAACAGGGGTACGAGCAGTACTTC CASSREQGYEQYF
TRBJ1-5 TRBV19 - - TGTGCCAGTAGTATTGATACCAATCAGCCCCAGCATTTT CASSIDTNQPQHF
TRBJ2-5 TRBV7-2 - TRBD2 TGTGCCAGCAGCTCCCCAGGAGGAGCGGGATCGATGGAGACCCAGTACTTC CASSSPGGAGSMETQYF
TRBJ2-2 TRBV5-6 - TRBD2 TGTGCCAGCAGCCCCCCTAGCGGGGGAATCACCGGGGAGCTGTTTTTT CASSPPSGGITGELFF
TRBJ1-5 TRBV19 - - TGTGCCAGTAGTCTACAGGGAAACAATCAGCCCCAGCATTTT CASSLQGNNQPQHF
TRBJ2-7 TRBV11-3 - TRBD1 TGTGCCAGCAGCGCAGGGGACAGCTACGAGCAGTACTTC CASSAGDSYEQYF
TRBJ2-7 TRBV7-9 - TRBD1 TGTGCCAGCAGCCAGGACAGGGACTACGAGCAGTACTTC CASSQDRDYEQYF
TRBJ2-2 TRBV19 - - TGTGCCAGCACCCTGATGGGGGATGGCGGGGAGCTGTTTTTT CASTLMGDGGELFF